Listed below are T cell receptor beta chains from one sample, sequenced in a study of beta chain features in type 1 diabetes. The protocol was immunoSEQ multiplex PCR, while the TCRdb copy is restricted to in-frame clones and leaves out a portion. The top ten clones hold over 2% of a sample with 150,000 to 200,000 clones, 7.5% to 9.5% of them seen once. What was sequenced was central memory CD4+ T cells from blood. Receptors originate from a woman aged 18-30 years in good health. Both conserved end residues are part of each CDR3. D genes are given only for firm matches. Size is stated for part of the rows, as once, few or many counts, or as a class when the clone is expanded.

J	V	D	size	CDR3	DNA
TRBJ2-5	TRBV27	TRBD2	few	CASSQQAGEWETQYF	TGTGCCAGCAGTCAGCAAGCGGGAGAGTGGGAGACCCAGTACTTC
TRBJ2-1	TRBV18	.	.	CASSPQRGHEQFF	TGTGCCAGCTCACCCCAGAGAGGCCATGAGCAGTTCTTC
TRBJ1-2	TRBV15	.	.	CATSPGSRGFYGYTF	TGTGCCACCAGCCCAGGGAGTCGGGGGTTCTATGGCTACACCTTC
TRBJ2-3	TRBV2	TRBD2	few	CASSSRLAGDFSTDTQYF	TGTGCCAGCAGTTCGAGGCTAGCGGGTGACTTTAGCACAGATACGCAGTATTTT
TRBJ2-3	TRBV2	TRBD2	once	CASSAGLAGGIDTQYF	TGTGCCAGCAGTGCGGGACTAGCGGGAGGGATAGATACGCAGTATTTT
TRBJ2-1	TRBV2	.	few	CASSEALKGGALLYNEQFF	TGTGCCAGCAGTGAAGCGCTAAAAGGAGGGGCCCTTCTCTACAATGAGCAGTTCTTC
TRBJ2-7	TRBV29-1	TRBD1	.	CSVEGTGTYYEQYF	TGCAGCGTTGAAGGGACAGGGACGTACTACGAGCAGTACTTC
TRBJ2-5	TRBV6-5	.	.	CASSYSGGMETQYF	TGTGCCAGCAGTTACTCAGGCGGGATGGAGACCCAGTACTTC
TRBJ2-1	TRBV5-1	TRBD1	.	CASNDRGGNEQFF	TGCGCCAGCAACGACAGGGGAGGTAATGAGCAGTTCTTC
TRBJ1-1	TRBV30	.	few	CATSRSGGIPEAFF	TGTGCAACGTCAAGGTCCGGGGGGATACCTGAAGCTTTCTTT
TRBJ2-3	TRBV18	TRBD1	few	CASSPAGQGKDTQYF	TGTGCCAGCTCACCGGCGGGACAGGGTAAAGATACGCAGTATTTT
TRBJ2-4	TRBV4-2	TRBD2	.	CASSQASGGLAKNIQYF	TGTGCCAGCAGCCAGGCTAGCGGGGGGTTAGCCAAAAACATTCAGTACTTC
TRBJ2-2	TRBV7-6	TRBD1	.	CASSLDRGYHGELFF	TGTGCCAGCAGCCTGGACAGGGGATACCACGGGGAGCTGTTTTTT
TRBJ1-2	TRBV11-3	TRBD1	.	CASGDREANYGYTF	TGTGCCAGCGGGGACAGGGAAGCTAACTATGGCTACACCTTC
TRBJ2-1	TRBV9	TRBD2	few	CASGVAAGGPNEQFF	TGTGCCAGCGGCGTAGCGGCGGGGGGGCCCAATGAGCAGTTCTTC